This T cell receptor (beta chain) stems from a study of cytomegalovirus exposure and HLA in healthy donors. Germline values: CDR1 GTSNPN, CDR2 SVGIG (reference sequence). The CDR3 extends over 11 amino acids. Trimming left V 1 base short and J 5 bases short, with 5 bases between. The PCR ran on 60 Vbeta and 13 Jbeta primers. Measured with immunoSEQ multiplex PCR; TCRdb has only the in-frame clones, and not every one. The sample lists 62,000 or so clones; around 87% were seen once. This clone was seen more than once but under ten times. Source material: PBMCs. This receptor was obtained from a man younger than 30 in good health and CMV-seronegative. The chain recombines TRBV30 with TRBJ2-5; D perhaps matches TRBD1 (5 bases). CDR3: CAWSEGETQYF. CDR3 sequence (DNA): TGTGCCTGGAGTGAGGGGGAGACCCAGTACTTC.